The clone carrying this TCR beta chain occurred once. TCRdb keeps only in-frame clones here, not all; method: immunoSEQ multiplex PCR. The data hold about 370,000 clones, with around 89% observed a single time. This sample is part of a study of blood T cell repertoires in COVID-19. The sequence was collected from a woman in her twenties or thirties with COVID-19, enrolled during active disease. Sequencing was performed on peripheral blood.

CDR3 bases: TGTGCCAGCAGTTACGACGCGCGACCGGGAAGGTGGGAGCAGTACTTC. It specifies CASSYDARPGRWEQYF. This rearrangement joins TRBV6-2 or TRBV6-3 to TRBJ2-7, with D perhaps matching TRBD2 (5 bases). The ends were cut back, 2 bases at V and 7 bases at J, with 21 bases in the middle. This CDR3 has 16 residues. Germline V gene lookup returns CDR1 MNHEY and CDR2 SVGEGT.